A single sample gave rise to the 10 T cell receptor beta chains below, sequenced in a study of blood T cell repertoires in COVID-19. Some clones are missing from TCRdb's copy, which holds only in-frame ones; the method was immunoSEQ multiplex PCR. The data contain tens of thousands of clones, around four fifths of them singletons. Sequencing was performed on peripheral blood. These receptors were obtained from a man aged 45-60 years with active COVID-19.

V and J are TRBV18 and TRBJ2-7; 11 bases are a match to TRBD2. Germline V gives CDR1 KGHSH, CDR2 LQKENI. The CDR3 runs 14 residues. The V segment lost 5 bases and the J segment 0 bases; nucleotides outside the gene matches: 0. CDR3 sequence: CASSTSGSSYEQYF. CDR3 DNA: TGTGCCAGCTCAACTAGCGGGAGCTCCTACGAGCAGTACTTC.

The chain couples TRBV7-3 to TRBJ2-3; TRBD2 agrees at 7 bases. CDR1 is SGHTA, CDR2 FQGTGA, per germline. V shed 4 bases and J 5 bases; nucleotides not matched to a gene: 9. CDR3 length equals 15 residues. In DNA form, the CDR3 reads TGTGCCAGCAGCTGGAGCGGGGACGCACAAGATACGCAGTATTTT. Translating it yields CASSWSGDAQDTQYF. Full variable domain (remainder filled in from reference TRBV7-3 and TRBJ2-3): GAGVSQTPSNKVTEKGKYVELRCDPISGHTALYWYRQSLGQGPEFLIYFQGTGAADDSGLPNDRFFAVRPEGSVSTLKIQRTERGDSAVYLCASSWSGDAQDTQYFGPGTRLTVL.

The CDR3 sequence: CASSQWEGSYNEQFF. The CDR3 nucleotides are TGTGCCAGCAGTCAGTGGGAGGGGTCCTACAATGAGCAGTTCTTC. V gene TRBV6-2 or TRBV6-3 combines with J gene TRBJ2-1; 7 bases are a match to TRBD2. The germline V gene encodes CDR1 MNHEY and CDR2 SVGEGT. The V and J ends lost 5 bases and 1 base, in that order; junction bases with no gene match: 5. The CDR3 has 15 amino acids.

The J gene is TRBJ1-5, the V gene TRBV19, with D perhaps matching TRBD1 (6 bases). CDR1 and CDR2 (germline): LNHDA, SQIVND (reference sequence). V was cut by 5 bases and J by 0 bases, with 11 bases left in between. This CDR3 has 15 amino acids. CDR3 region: CASSPTGYSNQPQHF. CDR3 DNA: TGTGCCAGTAGTCCGACAGGTTATAGCAATCAGCCCCAGCATTTT.

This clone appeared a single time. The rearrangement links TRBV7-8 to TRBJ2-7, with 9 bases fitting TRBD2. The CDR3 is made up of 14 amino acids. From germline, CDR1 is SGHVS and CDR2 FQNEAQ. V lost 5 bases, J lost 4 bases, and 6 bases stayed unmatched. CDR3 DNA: TGTGCCAGCAGCCGAAAGCGGGAGGAGTACGAGCAGTACTTC. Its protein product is CASSRKREEYEQYF.

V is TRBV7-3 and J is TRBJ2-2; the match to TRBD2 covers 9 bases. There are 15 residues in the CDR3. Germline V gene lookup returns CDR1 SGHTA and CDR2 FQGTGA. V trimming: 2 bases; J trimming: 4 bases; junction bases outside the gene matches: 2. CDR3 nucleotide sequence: TGTGCCAGCAGCTTAGCGGGAGGGAGCACCGGGGAGCTGTTTTTT. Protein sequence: CASSLAGGSTGELFF.

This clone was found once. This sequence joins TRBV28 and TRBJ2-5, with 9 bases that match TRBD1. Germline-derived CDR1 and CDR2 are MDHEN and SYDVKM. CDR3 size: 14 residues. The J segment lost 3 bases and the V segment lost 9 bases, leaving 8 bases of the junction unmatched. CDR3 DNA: TGTGCCAGTCTGACACAGGGGGCTGAAGAGACCCAGTACTTC. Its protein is CASLTQGAEETQYF.

The CDR3 spells CASRRGESNTGELFF. The CDR3 DNA sequence: TGTGCCAGCAGGCGGGGGGAGTCGAACACCGGGGAGCTGTTTTTT. This chain links TRBV6-5 with TRBJ2-2; 8 nucleotides agree with TRBD2. V was pared by 6 bases and J by 0 bases, with 3 bases of the junction left unmatched. Looked up from germline, CDR1 is MNHEY and CDR2 is SVGAGI. CDR3 length equals 15 residues.

CDR3 nucleotides: TGTGCCAGCAGTTACTCAGGGGGCGCCGCTTTCTTT. Amino acid sequence: CASSYSGGAAFF. The chain is built from TRBV6-5 and TRBJ1-1, with 7 bases that match TRBD1. V was pared by 0 bases and J by 11 bases, with 3 bases of the junction left unmatched. The germline gives CDR1 MNHEY, CDR2 SVGAGI. The CDR3 is 12 amino acids.

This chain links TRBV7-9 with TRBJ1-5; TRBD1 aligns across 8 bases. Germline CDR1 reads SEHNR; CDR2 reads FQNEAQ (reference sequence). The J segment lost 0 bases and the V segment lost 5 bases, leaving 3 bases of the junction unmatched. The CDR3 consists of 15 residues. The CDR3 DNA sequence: TGTGCCAGCAGCCCGACAGGGGCTAGCAATCAGCCCCAGCATTTT. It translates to CASSPTGASNQPQHF.